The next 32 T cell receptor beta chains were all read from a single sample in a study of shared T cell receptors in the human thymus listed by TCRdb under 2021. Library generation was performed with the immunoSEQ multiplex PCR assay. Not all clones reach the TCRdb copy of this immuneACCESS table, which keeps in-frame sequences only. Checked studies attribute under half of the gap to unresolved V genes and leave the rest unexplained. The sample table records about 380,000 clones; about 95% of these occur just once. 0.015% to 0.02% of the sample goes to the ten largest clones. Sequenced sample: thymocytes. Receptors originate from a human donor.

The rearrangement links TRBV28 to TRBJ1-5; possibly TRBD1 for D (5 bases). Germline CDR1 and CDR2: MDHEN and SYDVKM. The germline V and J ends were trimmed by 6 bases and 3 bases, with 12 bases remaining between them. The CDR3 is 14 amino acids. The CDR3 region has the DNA TGTGCCAGCAGCTACGACAGTCCCAATCAGCCCCAGCATTTT. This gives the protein CASSYDSPNQPQHF.

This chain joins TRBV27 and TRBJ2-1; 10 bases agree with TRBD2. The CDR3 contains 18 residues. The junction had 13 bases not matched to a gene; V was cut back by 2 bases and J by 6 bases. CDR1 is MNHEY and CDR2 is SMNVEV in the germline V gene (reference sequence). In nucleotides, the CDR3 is TGTGCCAGCAGTTTAATGGTCGAGCGGGAGGGCCAAGGCAATGAGCAGTTCTTC. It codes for CASSLMVEREGQGNEQFF.

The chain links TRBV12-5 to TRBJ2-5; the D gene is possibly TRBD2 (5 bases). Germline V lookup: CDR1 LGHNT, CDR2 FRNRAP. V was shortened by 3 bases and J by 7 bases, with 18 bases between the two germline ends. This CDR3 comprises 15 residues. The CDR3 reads CASGFTPLHGGTQYF. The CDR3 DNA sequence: TGTGCTAGTGGTTTTACGCCATTACACGGAGGGACCCAGTACTTC.

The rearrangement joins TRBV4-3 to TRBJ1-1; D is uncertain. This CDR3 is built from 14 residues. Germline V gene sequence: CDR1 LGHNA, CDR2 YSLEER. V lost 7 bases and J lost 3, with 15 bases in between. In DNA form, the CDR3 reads TGCGCCAGCACCCCTTCCCCAGGCGACACTGAAGCTTTCTTT. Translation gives CASTPSPGDTEAFF.

The CDR3 is CASSLRVRQGRHEQYF. The CDR3 nucleotides read TGTGCCAGCAGCTTAAGAGTACGACAGGGCAGGCACGAGCAGTACTTC. The chain has TRBV7-2 and TRBJ2-7; 7 bases are a match to TRBD1. Germline trimming cut 2 bases from V and 5 bases from J; bases unmatched to any gene: 12. This CDR3 has 16 residues. Germline lookup yields CDR1 SGHTA and CDR2 FQGNSA.

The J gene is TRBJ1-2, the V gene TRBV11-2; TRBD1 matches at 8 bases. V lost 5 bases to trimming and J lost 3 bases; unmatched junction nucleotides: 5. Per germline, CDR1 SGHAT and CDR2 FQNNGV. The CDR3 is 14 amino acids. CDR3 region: CASSRTGKDYGYTF. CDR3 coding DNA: TGTGCCAGCAGCCGGACAGGGAAGGACTATGGCTACACCTTC.

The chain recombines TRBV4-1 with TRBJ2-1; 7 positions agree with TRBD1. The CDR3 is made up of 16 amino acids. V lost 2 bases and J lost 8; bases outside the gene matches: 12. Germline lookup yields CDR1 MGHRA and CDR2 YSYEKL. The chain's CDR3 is CASSQSWTGPGHEQFF. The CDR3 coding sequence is TGCGCCAGCAGCCAATCCTGGACAGGCCCTGGCCATGAGCAGTTCTTC.

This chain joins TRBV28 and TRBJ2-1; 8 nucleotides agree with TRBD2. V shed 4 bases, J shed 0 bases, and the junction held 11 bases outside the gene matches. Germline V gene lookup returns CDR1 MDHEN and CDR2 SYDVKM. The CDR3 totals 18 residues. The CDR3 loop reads CASSSEDLAGSSYNEQFF. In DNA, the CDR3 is TGTGCCAGCAGTTCGGAGGACCTAGCGGGTAGCTCCTACAATGAGCAGTTCTTC.

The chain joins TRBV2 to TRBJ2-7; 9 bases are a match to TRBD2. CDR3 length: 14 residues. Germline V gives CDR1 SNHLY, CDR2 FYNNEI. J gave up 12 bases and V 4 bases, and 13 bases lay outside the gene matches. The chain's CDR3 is CASSVSEREAGGYF. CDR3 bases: TGTGCCAGCAGTGTGTCGGAGCGGGAGGCGGGAGGGTACTTC.

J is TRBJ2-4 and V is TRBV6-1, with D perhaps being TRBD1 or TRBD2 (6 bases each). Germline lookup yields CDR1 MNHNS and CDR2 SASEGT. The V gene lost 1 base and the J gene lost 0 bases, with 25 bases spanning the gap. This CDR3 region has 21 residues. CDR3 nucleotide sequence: TGTGCCAGCAGTGAAGAAGGAGGGGGGTTTGGGCGGAGTTTAGCCAAAAACATTCAGTACTTC. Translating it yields CASSEEGGGFGRSLAKNIQYF.

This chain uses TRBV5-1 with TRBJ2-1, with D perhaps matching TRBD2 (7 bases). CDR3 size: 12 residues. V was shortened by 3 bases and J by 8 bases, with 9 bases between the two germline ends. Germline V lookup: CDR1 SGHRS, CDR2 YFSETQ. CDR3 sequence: CASSWGGHEQFF. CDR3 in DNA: TGCGCCAGCAGCTGGGGGGGCCATGAGCAGTTCTTC.

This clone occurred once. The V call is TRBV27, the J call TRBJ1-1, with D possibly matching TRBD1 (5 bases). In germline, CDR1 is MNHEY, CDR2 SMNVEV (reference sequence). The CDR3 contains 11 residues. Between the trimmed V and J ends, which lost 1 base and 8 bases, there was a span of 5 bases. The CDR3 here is CASSLWTEAFF. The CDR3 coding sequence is TGTGCCAGCAGTTTATGGACAGAAGCTTTCTTT.

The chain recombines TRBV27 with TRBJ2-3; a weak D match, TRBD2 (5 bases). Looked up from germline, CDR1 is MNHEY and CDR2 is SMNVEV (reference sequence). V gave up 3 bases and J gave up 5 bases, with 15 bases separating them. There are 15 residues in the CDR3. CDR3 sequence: CASSFLLAPEDTQYF. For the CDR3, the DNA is TGTGCCAGCAGTTTCCTCCTAGCCCCGGAAGATACGCAGTATTTT.

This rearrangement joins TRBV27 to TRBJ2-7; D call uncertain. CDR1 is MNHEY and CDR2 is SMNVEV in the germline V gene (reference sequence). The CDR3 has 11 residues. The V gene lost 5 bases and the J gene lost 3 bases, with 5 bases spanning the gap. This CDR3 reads CASSDFYEQYF. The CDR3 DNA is TGTGCCAGCAGTGATTTCTACGAGCAGTACTTC.

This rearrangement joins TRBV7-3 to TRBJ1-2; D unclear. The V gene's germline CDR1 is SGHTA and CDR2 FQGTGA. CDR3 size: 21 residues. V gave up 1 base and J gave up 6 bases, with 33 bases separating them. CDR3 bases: TGTGCCAGCAGCTTAAGGATTGCGCGCGGGTTGAATCGACTCCAGCTCAATGGCTACACCTTC. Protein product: CASSLRIARGLNRLQLNGYTF. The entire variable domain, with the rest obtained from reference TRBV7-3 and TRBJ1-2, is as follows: GAGVSQTPSNKVTEKGKYVELRCDPISGHTALYWYRQSLGQGPEFLIYFQGTGAADDSGLPNDRFFAVRPEGSVSTLKIQRTERGDSAVYLCASSLRIARGLNRLQLNGYTFGSGTRLTVV.

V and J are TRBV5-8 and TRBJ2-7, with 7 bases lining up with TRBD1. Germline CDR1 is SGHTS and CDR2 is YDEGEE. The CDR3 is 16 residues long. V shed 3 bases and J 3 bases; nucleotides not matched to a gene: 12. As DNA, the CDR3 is TGTGCCAGCAGCTCGTCGGACAGGCCTACGCACTACGAGCAGTACTTC. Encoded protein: CASSSSDRPTHYEQYF.

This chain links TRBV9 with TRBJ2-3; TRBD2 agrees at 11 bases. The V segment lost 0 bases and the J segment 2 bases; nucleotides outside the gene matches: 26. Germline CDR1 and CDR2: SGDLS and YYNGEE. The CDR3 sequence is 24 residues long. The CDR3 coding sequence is TGTGCCAGCAGCGTAGTCGTTGAACTAGCGGGAGACCCGAAGTCCCCGCCACACACAGATACGCAGTATTTT. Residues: CASSVVVELAGDPKSPPHTDTQYF.

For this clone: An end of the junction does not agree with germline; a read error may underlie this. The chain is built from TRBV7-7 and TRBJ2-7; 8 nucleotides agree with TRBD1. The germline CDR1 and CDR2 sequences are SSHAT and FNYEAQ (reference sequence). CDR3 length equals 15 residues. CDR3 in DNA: TGTGCTAGCAGCTTGGACGGACAGGGCCCCTACGAGCAGTACTTC. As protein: CASSLDGQGPYEQYF.

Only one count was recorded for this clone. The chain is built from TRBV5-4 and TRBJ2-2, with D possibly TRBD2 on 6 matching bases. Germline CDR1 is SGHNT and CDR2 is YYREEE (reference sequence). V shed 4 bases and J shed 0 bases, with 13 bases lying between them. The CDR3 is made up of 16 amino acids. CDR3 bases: TGTGCCAGCAGCCGTCAGGGAGGCGCGAACACCGGGGAGCTGTTTTTT. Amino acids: CASSRQGGANTGELFF.

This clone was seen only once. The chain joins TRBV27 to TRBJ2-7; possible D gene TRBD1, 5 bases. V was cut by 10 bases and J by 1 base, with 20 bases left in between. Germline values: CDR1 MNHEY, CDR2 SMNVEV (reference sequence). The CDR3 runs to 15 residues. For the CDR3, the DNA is TGTGCCACCGGCCGGTGGCAGGGTTTGTCCTACGAGCAGTACTTC. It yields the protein CATGRWQGLSYEQYF.

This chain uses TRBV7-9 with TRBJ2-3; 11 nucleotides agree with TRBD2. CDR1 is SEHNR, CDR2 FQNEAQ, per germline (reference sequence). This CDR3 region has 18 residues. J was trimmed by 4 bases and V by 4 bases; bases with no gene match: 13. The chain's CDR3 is CASSSPRRTSGPSDTQYF. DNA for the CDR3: TGTGCCAGCAGCTCTCCCCGTCGGACTAGCGGGCCATCAGATACGCAGTATTTT.

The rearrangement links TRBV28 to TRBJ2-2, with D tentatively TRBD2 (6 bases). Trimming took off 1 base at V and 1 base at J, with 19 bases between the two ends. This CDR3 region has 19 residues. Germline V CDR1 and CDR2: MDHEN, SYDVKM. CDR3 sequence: CASSLLPPGGRENTGELFF. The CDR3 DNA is TGTGCCAGCAGTTTATTGCCCCCCGGCGGGCGGGAGAACACCGGGGAGCTGTTTTTT.

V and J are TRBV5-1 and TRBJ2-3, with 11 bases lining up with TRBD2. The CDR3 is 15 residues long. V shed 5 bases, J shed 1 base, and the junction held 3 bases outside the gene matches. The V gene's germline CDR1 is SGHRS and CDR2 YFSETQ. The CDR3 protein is CASRLGLAGTDTQYF. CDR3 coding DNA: TGCGCCAGCAGACTGGGACTAGCGGGCACAGATACGCAGTATTTT.

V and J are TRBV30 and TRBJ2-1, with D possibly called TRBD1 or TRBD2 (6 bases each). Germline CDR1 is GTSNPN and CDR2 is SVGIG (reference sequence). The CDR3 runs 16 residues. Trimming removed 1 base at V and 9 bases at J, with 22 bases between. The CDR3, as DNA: TGTGCCTGGAGTGACCGGGGGCCCGAATTGGGCTCTGAGCAGTTCTTC. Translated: CAWSDRGPELGSEQFF.

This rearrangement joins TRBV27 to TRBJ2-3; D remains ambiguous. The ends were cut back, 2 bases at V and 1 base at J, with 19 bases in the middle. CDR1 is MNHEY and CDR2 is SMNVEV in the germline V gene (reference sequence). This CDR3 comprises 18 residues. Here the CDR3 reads CASSLSRWKQRRTDTQYF. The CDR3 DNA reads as TGTGCCAGCAGTTTAAGCCGTTGGAAACAGAGGCGCACAGATACGCAGTATTTT.

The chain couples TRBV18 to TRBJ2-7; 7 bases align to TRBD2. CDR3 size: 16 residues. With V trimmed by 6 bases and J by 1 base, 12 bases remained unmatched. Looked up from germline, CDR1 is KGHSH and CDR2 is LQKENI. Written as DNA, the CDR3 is TGTGCCAGCTCTCCCGGGCTAGCGGAGGGTTCCTACGAGCAGTACTTC. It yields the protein CASSPGLAEGSYEQYF.

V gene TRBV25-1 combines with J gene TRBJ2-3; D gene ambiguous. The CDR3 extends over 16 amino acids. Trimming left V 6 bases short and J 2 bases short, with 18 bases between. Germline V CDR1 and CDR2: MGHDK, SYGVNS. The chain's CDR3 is CASRGSRAGNTDTQYF. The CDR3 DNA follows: TGTGCCAGCAGGGGAAGTCGAGCAGGCAACACAGATACGCAGTATTTT.

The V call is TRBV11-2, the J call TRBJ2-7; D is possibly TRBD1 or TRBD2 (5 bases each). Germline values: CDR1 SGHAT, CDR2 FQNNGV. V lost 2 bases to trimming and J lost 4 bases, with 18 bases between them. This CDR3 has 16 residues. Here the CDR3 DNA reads TGTGCCAGCAGCTTAAGAGGGACCGCAAACCCGTACGAGCAGTACTTC. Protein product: CASSLRGTANPYEQYF.

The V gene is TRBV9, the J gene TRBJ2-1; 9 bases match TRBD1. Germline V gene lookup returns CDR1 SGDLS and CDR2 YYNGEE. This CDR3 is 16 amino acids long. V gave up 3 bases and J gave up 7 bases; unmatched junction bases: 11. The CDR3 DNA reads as TGTGCCAGCAGCGCCGAGGGGACAGGGCGCCGTAATGAGCAGTTCTTC. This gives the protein CASSAEGTGRRNEQFF.

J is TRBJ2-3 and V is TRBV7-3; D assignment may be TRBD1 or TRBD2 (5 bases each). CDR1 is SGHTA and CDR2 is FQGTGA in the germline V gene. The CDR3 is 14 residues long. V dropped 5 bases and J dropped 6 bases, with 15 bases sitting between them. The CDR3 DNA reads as TGTGCCAGCAGCAACCGGGACGGGGCCGATACGCAGTATTTT. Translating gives CASSNRDGADTQYF.

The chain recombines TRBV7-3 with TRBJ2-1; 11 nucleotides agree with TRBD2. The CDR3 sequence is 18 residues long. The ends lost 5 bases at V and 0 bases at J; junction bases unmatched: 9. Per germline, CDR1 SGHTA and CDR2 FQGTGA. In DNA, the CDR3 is TGTGCCAGCAGCCGTCTAGCGGGGGGCCAGAGCTCCTACAATGAGCAGTTCTTC. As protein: CASSRLAGGQSSYNEQFF.

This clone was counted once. The CDR3 nucleotides read TGCGCCAGCAGCTTGGGAGGGATCGGGGAGCTGTTTTTT. Amino acid sequence: CASSLGGIGELFF. The rearrangement uses TRBV5-1 and TRBJ2-2, with D perhaps matching TRBD2 (5 bases). CDR3 size: 13 residues. V gave up 0 bases and J gave up 7 bases, with 7 bases separating them. In germline, CDR1 is SGHRS, CDR2 YFSETQ.